Presented here are 6 T cell receptor beta chains from one specimen sequenced in a study of regulatory T cells in long-lasting Graves disease. This sample's time point: newly diagnosed GD, antithyroid drugs for less than 3 months. PBMC-extracted RNA yielded the TCR library. Building the TCR beta libraries relied on iRepertoire HTBI primers, and CDR3 regions underwent Arm-PCR. TCRdb fed the multiplex PCR reads into MiXCR, producing one record per CDR3 protein. The repertoire consists of over 500,000 distinct CDR3 sequences, with 16% occurring once and the leading ten covering about 18%. Separately, the same data were catalogued under a study of T cells in Graves' hyperthyroidism and ophthalmopathy.

This specimen was peripheral blood mononuclear cells (PBMCs), taken at new diagnosis, from a patient treated with antithyroid drugs. These receptors were collected from a woman in her 30s with Graves disease.

This rearrangement joins TRBV24-1 to TRBJ1-5; D is unresolved. Germline CDR1 KGHDR, CDR2 SFDVKD. The ends were cut back, 4 bases at V and 0 bases at J, with 12 bases in the middle. The CDR3 length is 16 residues. The DNA for the CDR3 is TGTGCCACCAGTGACCCGAGGGCCGGTAGCAATCAGCCCCAGCATTTT. Translating it yields CATSDPRAGSNQPQHF.

The genes are TRBV18 and TRBJ2-3; possibly TRBD2 for D (6 bases). CDR3 length: 15 amino acids. Trimming removed 3 bases from V and 1 base from J, with 11 bases in between. The germline V gene has CDR1 KGHSH and CDR2 LQKENI. The CDR3 DNA follows: TGTGCCAGCTCACCTCTGGGAGGAGGCACAGATACGCAGTATTTT. Its translation is CASSPLGGGTDTQYF.

Only a few counts were recorded for this clonotype. This rearrangement joins TRBV7-2 to TRBJ2-2, with D perhaps TRBD2 (6 bases). Germline lookup yields CDR1 SGHTA and CDR2 FQGNSA. This CDR3 is 15 amino acids long. V lost 2 bases and J lost 3, with 10 bases in between. CDR3 sequence: CASSLLRLDTGELFF. The CDR3 DNA sequence: TGTGCCAGCAGCTTATTGAGACTAGACACCGGGGAGCTGTTTTTT.

The chain is built from TRBV24-1 and TRBJ2-5; either TRBD1 or TRBD2 may supply D (6 bases each). The germline CDR1 and CDR2 sequences are KGHDR and SFDVKD. CDR3 length equals 14 residues. The V end lost 3 bases, the J end lost 4 bases, and 11 bases lay between the germline ends. CDR3 in amino acids: CATSDTGTGETQYF. The CDR3 nucleotides read TGTGCCACCAGTGATACAGGGACTGGAGAGACCCAGTACTTC.

The rearrangement links TRBV24-1 to TRBJ2-1; 7 bases agree with TRBD2. Germline V gene lookup returns CDR1 KGHDR and CDR2 SFDVKD. The ends lost 3 bases at V and 6 bases at J; junction bases unmatched: 7. The CDR3 totals 15 residues. The CDR3 nucleotides read TGTGCCACCAGTGATACCGGACTAGTTTCCAATGAGCAGTTCTTC. Translating it yields CATSDTGLVSNEQFF.

This clonotype has only a few counts. The rearrangement uses TRBV7-9 and TRBJ2-1; 10 bases map to TRBD2. Germline CDR1 SEHNR, CDR2 FQNEAQ (reference sequence). J gave up 3 bases and V 5 bases, and 10 bases lay outside the gene matches. The CDR3 loop spans 17 amino acids. This CDR3 reads CASSPSGLAEYYNEQFF. The CDR3 DNA sequence: TGTGCCAGCAGCCCGTCCGGACTAGCGGAATACTACAATGAGCAGTTCTTC.